The subject of this entry is one T cell receptor (beta chain). The data originate from a study of cytomegalovirus exposure and HLA in healthy donors. The PCR had 60 Vbeta and 13 Jbeta primers. Authors' analysis steps: In a later analysis, the count reached about 80 million unique TCR beta chains, with 9 million to 11 million shared. Generated by immunoSEQ multiplex PCR, the TCRdb table keeps only in-frame clones and is missing some. The V and J calls and clone size are taken from that table; D and trimming were inferred from the DNA. Of about 120,000 clones in the sample, about 62% were seen once. The CDR3 spans 14 residues. V dropped 4 bases and J dropped 5; count of bases not matched to a gene: 7. Germline-derived CDR1 and CDR2 are SEHNR and FQNEAQ (reference sequence).

The chain combines TRBV7-9 with TRBJ2-5, with TRBD2 matching 7 bases. Input material: PBMCs. This TCR came from a woman in her forties in good health and CMV-seropositive. The CDR3 loop is CASSSGLGGETQYF. The CDR3 DNA follows: TGTGCCAGCAGCTCCGGACTAGGTGGGGAGACCCAGTACTTC.